In this sample, the clone carrying this T cell receptor beta chain turned up a few times. Its antigen remains unknown. Extracted total RNA amounted to at least 5.5 micrograms for each sample. The data were obtained in a study of blood T cells in healthy people across ages. Points from the study as a whole: Expanded clonotype shifts may have been confounded, as the donors had an unknown CMV status. One million T cells yielded diversity estimates that were considered underestimates. Long-lived donors exceeded aged donors in naive CD4+ cells and diversity.

The second PCR ran 7 to 11 cycles with a sample-barcoded 5' primer and J-beta primers. TCRdb reanalysed the 5' RACE reads using MiXCR and keeps one entry per CDR3 protein. Of some 1.5 million distinct CDR3 sequences in the sample, roughly 28% are singletons; the top ten hold 7.7%. This CDR3 comprises 14 residues. CDR1 MGHRA and CDR2 YSYEKL come from the germline V gene. Germline trimming cut 4 bases from V and 3 bases from J; bases unmatched to any gene: 5. This TCR came from a woman aged 30 to 39 in good health. The chain recombines TRBV4-1 with TRBJ1-1; TRBD1 matches at 7 bases. Sequencing was performed on blood. CDR3 loop: CASSRWTGDTEAFF. Here the CDR3 DNA reads TGCGCCAGCAGCCGATGGACAGGAGACACTGAAGCTTTCTTT.